The 12 T cell receptor beta chains listed next were all sequenced from one sample in a study of T cell responses to AZD1222 COVID-19 vaccine. Assay used: immunoSEQ multiplex PCR; TCRdb lists only in-frame clones, some missing. Of roughly 40,000 clones listed, 90% are singletons. The sequencing here drew on peripheral blood, taken 28 days after the second AZD1222 dose. The receptors were gathered from an adult who received the AZD1222 COVID-19 vaccine.

The CDR3 DNA follows: TGTGCCAGCAGAATCTCCGGGACAGGCCACTATAGCAATCAGCCCCAGCATTTT. Protein sequence: CASRISGTGHYSNQPQHF. V usage is TRBV6-4 and J usage is TRBJ1-5, with 8 bases fitting TRBD1. CDR1 and CDR2 from the germline V gene are MRHNA and SNTAGT. This CDR3 has 18 amino acids. V shed 6 bases and J 0 bases; nucleotides not matched to a gene: 13.

This clone was recorded once. The chain is built from TRBV6-4 and TRBJ2-1; D perhaps matches TRBD2 (6 bases). V lost 4 bases and J 10 bases, leaving 17 bases between the germline ends. Germline values: CDR1 MRHNA, CDR2 SNTAGT. The CDR3 has 14 residues. The DNA for the CDR3 is TGTGCCAGCAGTGGGGACGGGGGAGCGAGCGAGCAGTTCTTC. Translating it yields CASSGDGGASEQFF.

This chain links TRBV6-5 with TRBJ1-5, with TRBD1 as a possible D gene (6 bases). V was pared by 4 bases and J by 3 bases, with 7 bases between. This CDR3 has 13 residues. The V gene's germline CDR1 is MNHEY and CDR2 SVGAGI. DNA of the CDR3: TGTGCCAGCAGTTGGACAGTCAATCAGCCCCAGCATTTT. Its translation: CASSWTVNQPQHF.

This chain connects TRBV5-4 to TRBJ2-1, with TRBD2 matching over 9 bases. The CDR3 totals 15 residues. The trim removed 1 base at V and 5 bases at J, leaving 4 bases unmatched. Germline V gene data show CDR1 as SGHNT and CDR2 as YYREEE (reference sequence). The CDR3: CASSLPLAGHNEQFF. In nucleotides, the CDR3 is TGTGCCAGCAGCTTGCCGCTAGCGGGGCACAATGAGCAGTTCTTC.

This clone was seen a handful of times. The rearrangement links TRBV6-5 to TRBJ1-3; D is ambiguous. V was cut by 4 bases and J by 0 bases, with 10 bases left in between. This CDR3 contains 15 residues. Germline V gives CDR1 MNHEY, CDR2 SVGAGI. In DNA form, the CDR3 reads TGTGCCAGCAGTTTAAGGGTCAGCTCTGGAAACACCATATATTTT. This gives the protein CASSLRVSSGNTIYF.

The chain carries TRBV19 and TRBJ1-5; perhaps TRBD1 as D (5 bases). The CDR3 loop spans 16 amino acids. Germline V gene data show CDR1 as LNHDA and CDR2 as SQIVND (reference sequence). Trimming cost V 3 bases and J 1 base, with 13 bases left between them. CDR3 protein: CASSIRPGVSNQPQHF. CDR3 bases: TGTGCCAGTAGTATCCGACCGGGGGTGAGCAATCAGCCCCAGCATTTT.

The V and J genes are TRBV7-2 and TRBJ2-7, with D perhaps matching TRBD2 (6 bases). The CDR3 runs to 14 residues. V was pared by 5 bases and J by 4 bases, with 15 bases between. CDR1 and CDR2 (germline): SGHTA, FQGNSA. The CDR3 region is CASSPGTVQYEQYF. The CDR3 DNA follows: TGTGCCAGCAGCCCTGGGACTGTCCAATACGAGCAGTACTTC.

V usage is TRBV7-2 and J usage is TRBJ2-6; 8 positions agree with TRBD1. Unmatched junction bases numbered 7, after V lost 3 bases and J lost 0 bases. Germline V gene lookup returns CDR1 SGHTA and CDR2 FQGNSA. The CDR3 consists of 18 residues. The CDR3, as DNA: TGTGCCAGCAGCTTGGCCGGACAGGGTTCCTCTGGGGCCAACGTCCTGACTTTC. Its translation: CASSLAGQGSSGANVLTF.

This chain joins TRBV27 and TRBJ1-1; D perhaps matches TRBD1 (5 bases). The CDR3 contains 13 residues. In germline, CDR1 is MNHEY, CDR2 SMNVEV (reference sequence). V was pared by 8 bases and J by 1 base, with 11 bases between. The CDR3 region has the DNA TGTGCCAGCGGTGGAGGGACGAACACTGAAGCTTTCTTT. Translation gives CASGGGTNTEAFF.

The chain recombines TRBV7-2 with TRBJ1-1; D ambiguous. V was trimmed by 0 bases and J by 2 bases, leaving 13 bases between them. The CDR3 covers 16 residues. Germline V gives CDR1 SGHTA, CDR2 FQGNSA. The CDR3 loop is CASSLARAPGNTEAFF. As DNA, the CDR3 is TGTGCCAGCAGCTTAGCGAGGGCACCAGGTAACACTGAAGCTTTCTTT.

This clone came up once. The genes are TRBV19 and TRBJ2-5, with a tentative D call TRBD1 (6 bases). Germline loops: CDR1 LNHDA, CDR2 SQIVND (reference sequence). The CDR3 covers 15 residues. The ends were cut back, 3 bases at V and 5 bases at J, with 16 bases in the middle. In nucleotides, the CDR3 is TGTGCCAGTAGTATGGCTTGGGGGCGCGGGGAGACCCAGTACTTC. It encodes CASSMAWGRGETQYF.

The J gene is TRBJ2-1, the V gene TRBV6-5, with 12 positions matching TRBD1. Germline V CDR1 and CDR2: MNHEY, SVGAGI. The CDR3 has 14 residues. The J segment lost 9 bases and the V segment lost 4 bases, leaving 4 bases of the junction unmatched. The CDR3 coding sequence is TGTGCCAGCAGTTCCGGGACAGGGGGCGGTGAGCAGTTCTTC. Translation: CASSSGTGGGEQFF.